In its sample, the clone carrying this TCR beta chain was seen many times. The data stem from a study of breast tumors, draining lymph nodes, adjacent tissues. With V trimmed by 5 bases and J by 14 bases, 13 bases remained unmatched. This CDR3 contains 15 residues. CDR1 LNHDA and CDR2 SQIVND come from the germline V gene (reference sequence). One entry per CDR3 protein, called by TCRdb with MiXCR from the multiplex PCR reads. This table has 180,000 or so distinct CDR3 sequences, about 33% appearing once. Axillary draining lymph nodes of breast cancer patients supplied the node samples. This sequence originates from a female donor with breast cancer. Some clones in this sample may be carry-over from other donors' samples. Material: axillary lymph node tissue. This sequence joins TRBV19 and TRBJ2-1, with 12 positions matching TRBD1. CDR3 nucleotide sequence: TGTGCCAGTAGTGCTACCCGGGACAGGGGGCGCGGTGAGTTCTTC. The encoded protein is CASSATRDRGRGEFF.